This T cell receptor beta chain derives from a study of T-cell reconstitution after alpha-beta-depleted transplantation in children. This CDR3 region has 13 residues. Trimming cost V 3 bases and J 5 bases, with 10 bases left between them. The germline V gene encodes CDR1 SGHNT and CDR2 YENEEA. The library targeted TCRbeta and was prepared with unique molecular identifiers. TCRdb re-analysed the PCR reads in MiXCR, keeping a single row per CDR3 protein. The sample consists of about 610,000 distinct CDR3 sequences, about 11% of them appearing once. The chain uses TRBV11-3 and TRBJ1-2, with D tentatively TRBD1 (6 bases). This material consisted of PBMCs from the stem cell graft donor, taken from the stem cell graft. This clonotype originated in a human donor who donated a stem cell graft to a child with acute myeloid leukemia. The CDR3: CASSLAGVYGYTF. The CDR3 nucleotides are TGTGCCAGCAGCTTGGCAGGGGTTTATGGCTACACCTTC.